The 31 T cell receptor beta chains reported below all come from one sample, sequenced in a study of PD-1 blockade in classical Hodgkin lymphoma. TCRdb's copy holds only in-frame clones and misses some; the assay was immunoSEQ multiplex PCR. The sample lists approximately 24,000 clones; around 84% were seen once. Relapse was seen in all patients after autologous stem cell transplantation, and brentuximab vedotin exposure was variable. The starting material was peripheral blood mononuclear cells (PBMCs), obtained at baseline. These receptors originate from a human donor with classical Hodgkin lymphoma.

This chain connects TRBV5-1 to TRBJ2-5; 7 positions match TRBD2. With the DNA end fitting TRBJ2-7 better, the J assignment may be wrong. The CDR3 runs 14 residues. Germline-derived CDR1 and CDR2 are SGHRS and YFSETQ. The CDR3 sequence is CASSPGLGSDEQYF. DNA for the CDR3: TGCGCCAGCAGCCCCGGACTAGGGTCCGACGAGCAGTACTTC.

The rearrangement joins TRBV7-9 to TRBJ2-5, with 7 positions matching TRBD2. The junction had 9 bases not matched to a gene; V was cut back by 5 bases and J by 3 bases. Germline V gene sequence: CDR1 SEHNR, CDR2 FQNEAQ (reference sequence). The CDR3 is 15 residues long. The CDR3 is CASSIEGLWEETQYF. CDR3 bases: TGTGCCAGCAGCATAGAGGGACTATGGGAAGAGACCCAGTACTTC.

This clone was seen a few times. The V gene is TRBV5-4, the J gene TRBJ2-6; D call uncertain. This CDR3 has 15 amino acids. Germline lookup yields CDR1 SGHNT and CDR2 YYREEE (reference sequence). The V gene lost 1 base and the J gene lost 2 bases, with 7 bases spanning the gap. The DNA for the CDR3 is TGTGCCAGCAGCTTGTGGGTGACTGGGGCCAACGTCCTGACTTTC. Protein sequence: CASSLWVTGANVLTF.

V is TRBV7-9 and J is TRBJ2-3; 8 nucleotides align to TRBD2. The germline V gene encodes CDR1 SEHNR and CDR2 FQNEAQ (reference sequence). The length of the CDR3 is 16 residues. V lost 3 bases and J lost 2; bases outside the gene matches: 7. CDR3 sequence: CASSFAGGRITDTQYF. In DNA, the CDR3 is TGTGCCAGCAGCTTTGCGGGGGGACGGATCACAGATACGCAGTATTTT.

The genes are TRBV19 and TRBJ2-3, with D possibly called TRBD1 or TRBD2 (5 bases each). V shed 11 bases and J shed 1 base, with 25 bases lying between them. CDR3 size: 17 residues. CDR1 is LNHDA, CDR2 SQIVND, per germline (reference sequence). The CDR3: CASSRDLLRGGTDTQYF. The CDR3 DNA reads TGTGCCTCGTCCCGGGACCTCCTCCGTGGGGGCACAGATACGCAGTATTTT.

This rearrangement joins TRBV5-5 to TRBJ1-4, with D possibly TRBD1 on 6 matching bases. The CDR3 extends over 15 amino acids. From germline, CDR1 is SGHKS and CDR2 YYEKEE (reference sequence). V shed 1 base and J shed 3 bases, with 10 bases lying between them. CDR3 region: CASSLYQGSNEKLFF. CDR3 bases: TGTGCCAGCAGCTTGTATCAGGGGTCTAATGAAAAACTGTTTTTT.

V and J are TRBV19 and TRBJ1-2; 9 nucleotides match TRBD1. CDR3 length: 15 residues. The V segment lost 3 bases and the J segment 8 bases; nucleotides outside the gene matches: 10. Germline CDR1 reads LNHDA; CDR2 reads SQIVND (reference sequence). The CDR3 DNA is TGTGCCAGTAGTATCAGCACAGGGGGCGGCCGGGGCTACACCTTC. It yields the protein CASSISTGGGRGYTF.

The chain couples TRBV5-1 to TRBJ1-1; D uncertain. Germline V gene sequence: CDR1 SGHRS, CDR2 YFSETQ. Trimming left V 3 bases short and J 1 base short, with 13 bases between. The CDR3 runs to 15 residues. CDR3 sequence: CASSWGMGSNTEAFF. In nucleotides, the CDR3 is TGCGCCAGCAGCTGGGGTATGGGATCGAACACTGAAGCTTTCTTT.

The chain combines TRBV4-2 with TRBJ2-4, with TRBD2 matching over 7 bases. The ends lost 0 bases at V and 0 bases at J; junction bases unmatched: 11. Germline V gene lookup returns CDR1 LGHNA and CDR2 YNFKEQ. The CDR3 covers 19 residues. The CDR3 sequence is CASSQDGERGYLAKNIQYF. The CDR3 nucleotides read TGTGCCAGCAGCCAAGATGGAGAGCGGGGCTACCTAGCCAAAAACATTCAGTACTTC.

There are a few counts of this clone. The chain is built from TRBV7-9 and TRBJ2-7; no clear D. Between the trimmed V and J ends, which lost 3 bases and 5 bases, there was a span of 8 bases. CDR1 and CDR2 (germline): SEHNR, FQNEAQ (reference sequence). The CDR3 consists of 12 residues. CDR3 nucleotides: TGTGCCAGCAGCTTTTCAGCCCACGAGCAGTACTTC. This sequence encodes CASSFSAHEQYF.

The chain joins TRBV12-5 to TRBJ2-6, with TRBD1 matching 9 bases. This CDR3 spans 19 amino acids. V trimming: 5 bases; J trimming: 0 bases; junction bases outside the gene matches: 11. Germline CDR1 and CDR2: LGHNT and FRNRAP. In DNA form, the CDR3 reads TGTGCTAGTGGTGGGGGGACAGGGACTCTTCGCTCTGGGGCCAACGTCCTGACTTTC. Protein: CASGGGTGTLRSGANVLTF. Based on the CDR3 plus reference TRBV12-5 and TRBJ2-6, the full variable domain is DARVTQTPRHKVTEMGQEVTMRCQPILGHNTVFWYRQTMMQGLELLAYFRNRAPLDDSGMPKDRFSAEMPDATLATLKIQPSEPRDSAVYFCASGGGTGTLRSGANVLTFGAGSRLTVL.

The chain recombines TRBV11-1 with TRBJ1-1; D not resolved. Trimming left V 6 bases short and J 6 bases short, with 14 bases between. Germline V lookup: CDR1 SGHAT, CDR2 FQDESV (reference sequence). The CDR3 has 13 amino acids. The CDR3: CASSTGLSAEAFF. The CDR3 coding sequence is TGTGCCAGCAGTACCGGGTTATCGGCTGAAGCTTTCTTT.

This rearrangement joins TRBV10-3 to TRBJ1-1; D is unclear. From germline, CDR1 is ENHRY and CDR2 SYGVKD. The ends were cut back, 0 bases at V and 4 bases at J, with 15 bases in the middle. The length of the CDR3 is 16 residues. CDR3 loop: CAISESTGGGRTEAFF. The CDR3 nucleotides read TGTGCCATCAGTGAGTCAACGGGAGGTGGACGCACTGAAGCTTTCTTT.

The rearrangement joins TRBV9 to TRBJ2-5, with 8 nucleotides matching TRBD2. V lost 4 bases, J lost 1 base, and 9 bases stayed unmatched. Germline CDR1 is SGDLS and CDR2 is YYNGEE. The length of the CDR3 is 16 residues. The CDR3: CASSPRGAGGQETQYF. The CDR3 DNA follows: TGTGCCAGCAGCCCCCGGGGGGCGGGGGGCCAAGAGACCCAGTACTTC.

This sequence joins TRBV5-1 and TRBJ1-1; 8 nucleotides line up with TRBD1. Germline CDR1 is SGHRS and CDR2 is YFSETQ. Trimming removed 0 bases from V and 4 bases from J; junction bases left unmatched: 8. This CDR3 spans 16 amino acids. For the CDR3, the DNA is TGCGCCAGCAGCTTGGGGCAGGGGGCGGATGCCACTGAAGCTTTCTTT. It specifies CASSLGQGADATEAFF.

This chain uses TRBV13 with TRBJ2-2; D may be TRBD1 or TRBD2 (6 bases each). V dropped 8 bases and J dropped 8 bases, with 18 bases sitting between them. The CDR3 totals 14 residues. Germline V gene data show CDR1 as PRHDT and CDR2 as FYEKMQ (reference sequence). CDR3 sequence reads: CASPGAAGSGELFF. The CDR3 DNA reads as TGTGCCAGCCCGGGGGCTGCAGGGTCGGGGGAGCTGTTTTTT.

The J gene is TRBJ2-1, the V gene TRBV19; 9 nucleotides line up with TRBD2. Losses at the gene ends were 3 bases for V and 0 bases for J; bases not matched to a gene: 3. Germline CDR1 and CDR2: LNHDA and SQIVND (reference sequence). The CDR3 is 16 residues long. The CDR3 DNA sequence: TGTGCCAGTAGTATCGTTAGCGGGGGCTCCTACAATGAGCAGTTCTTC. This translates into CASSIVSGGSYNEQFF.

J is TRBJ1-1 and V is TRBV6-1; D may be TRBD1 (5 bases). V lost 0 bases and J 4 bases, leaving 6 bases between the germline ends. There are 13 residues in the CDR3. Germline CDR1 reads MNHNS; CDR2 reads SASEGT. The CDR3 DNA reads as TGTGCCAGCAGTGAAGCTGGGGGCACTGAAGCTTTCTTT. Protein: CASSEAGGTEAFF.

The V and J genes are TRBV5-1 and TRBJ2-2; 8 bases fit TRBD1. With V trimmed by 4 bases and J by 8 bases, 4 bases remained unmatched. There are 13 residues in the CDR3. Germline loops: CDR1 SGHRS, CDR2 YFSETQ. The CDR3 loop is CASSPQGAGELFF. CDR3 sequence (DNA): TGCGCCAGCAGCCCCCAGGGGGCGGGGGAGCTGTTTTTT.

The genes are TRBV5-1 and TRBJ1-5; D gene uncertain. Germline loops: CDR1 SGHRS, CDR2 YFSETQ. This CDR3 is built from 13 residues. The germline V and J ends were trimmed by 1 base and 7 bases, with 9 bases remaining between them. Here the CDR3 reads CASSLTANQPQHF. The CDR3 coding sequence is TGCGCCAGCAGCTTGACGGCCAACCAGCCCCAGCATTTT. Looking up the rest from reference TRBV5-1 and TRBJ1-5 gives the full variable domain: KAGVTQTPRYLIKTRGQQVTLSCSPISGHRSVSWYQQTPGQGLQFLFEYFSETQRNKGNFPGRFSGRQFSNSRSEMNVSTLELGDSALYLCASSLTANQPQHFGDGTRLSIL.

V is TRBV7-3 and J is TRBJ1-5, with D uncertain. CDR3 length: 10 residues. V dropped 5 bases and J dropped 6 bases, with 2 bases sitting between them. Germline V CDR1 and CDR2: SGHTA, FQGTGA. CDR3 in amino acids: CASSRQPQHF. Here the CDR3 DNA reads TGTGCCAGCAGCCGTCAGCCCCAGCATTTT. The variable domain in full, completed from reference TRBV7-3 and TRBJ1-5, reads GAGVSQTPSNKVTEKGKYVELRCDPISGHTALYWYRQSLGQGPEFLIYFQGTGAADDSGLPNDRFFAVRPEGSVSTLKIQRTERGDSAVYLCASSRQPQHFGDGTRLSIL.

This clone appeared a few times. This chain uses TRBV11-3 with TRBJ2-2, with 7 bases lining up with TRBD1. V gave up 5 bases and J gave up 2 bases; unmatched junction bases: 5. This CDR3 has 15 residues. Germline CDR1 and CDR2: SGHNT and YENEEA. The CDR3 reads CASSVGTVNTGELFF. CDR3 bases: TGTGCCAGCAGCGTGGGGACAGTTAACACCGGGGAGCTGTTTTTT.

The rearrangement links TRBV7-8 to TRBJ1-1; no firm D call. The V gene lost 4 bases and the J gene lost 1 base, with 10 bases spanning the gap. The CDR3 sequence is 14 residues long. Germline CDR1 and CDR2: SGHVS and FQNEAQ. The CDR3 reads CASSYIQKNTEAFF. DNA for the CDR3: TGTGCCAGCAGCTACATACAGAAGAACACTGAAGCTTTCTTT.

The genes are TRBV7-2 and TRBJ2-2; D possibly uses TRBD1 or TRBD2 (5 bases each). This CDR3 comprises 15 residues. The V and J ends lost 5 bases and 6 bases respectively, with 16 bases between them. The germline V gene encodes CDR1 SGHTA and CDR2 FQGNSA. The CDR3 reads CASSPMPGAPGELFF. CDR3 DNA sequence: TGTGCCAGCAGCCCCATGCCCGGGGCCCCCGGGGAGCTGTTTTTT.

The CDR3 DNA reads as TGTGCCAGCAGCTTGGCAGGGAACACTGAAGCTTTCTTT. Encoded protein: CASSLAGNTEAFF. The chain links TRBV7-8 to TRBJ1-1; D uncertain. The CDR3 extends over 13 amino acids. Germline assignment: CDR1 SGHVS and CDR2 FQNEAQ. Trimming pared 3 bases from V and 1 base from J, leaving 6 bases between. The whole variable domain, remainder taken from reference TRBV7-8 and TRBJ1-1, is GAGVSQSPRYKVAKRGQDVALRCDPISGHVSLFWYQQALGQGPEFLTYFQNEAQLDKSGLPSDRFFAERPEGSVSTLKIQRTQQEDSAVYLCASSLAGNTEAFFGQGTRLTVV.

V usage is TRBV29-1 and J usage is TRBJ1-6, with D perhaps matching TRBD1 (5 bases). The CDR3 length is 15 residues. Deletions cut 7 bases from V and 6 bases from J, with 19 bases between. Germline V gives CDR1 SQVTM, CDR2 ANQGSEA. As DNA, the CDR3 is TGCAGCGCCGCTGACGGGGACGCGCGTAATTCACCCCTCCACTTT. Protein: CSAADGDARNSPLHF.

CDR3 nucleotide sequence: TGTGCCAGCAGCCTAGATAGCGAGGGCTACACCTTC. Translating gives CASSLDSEGYTF. J is TRBJ1-2 and V is TRBV7-3; D remains unclear. With 5 bases removed from V and 8 bases from J, the gap between germline ends came to 12 bases. The CDR3 length is 12 residues. Germline CDR1 SGHTA, CDR2 FQGTGA.

The chain employs TRBV4-3 and TRBJ2-7; D is possibly TRBD1 (5 bases). Germline V gene lookup returns CDR1 LGHNA and CDR2 YSLEER. Trimming stripped 0 bases from V and 3 bases from J, with 12 bases between. CDR3 length: 15 amino acids. The chain's CDR3 is CASSQDWAGHYEQYF. Written as DNA, the CDR3 is TGCGCCAGCAGCCAAGATTGGGCAGGACACTACGAGCAGTACTTC.

The chain links TRBV5-1 to TRBJ2-7; D unresolved. Trimming removed 0 bases at V and 3 bases at J, with 10 bases between. Germline CDR1 is SGHRS and CDR2 is YFSETQ. CDR3 length equals 14 residues. As DNA, the CDR3 is TGCGCCAGCAGCTTGGATGCAGCCAACTACGAGCAGTACTTC. Translated, it gives CASSLDAANYEQYF.

J is TRBJ2-1 and V is TRBV9, with 8 bases lining up with TRBD2. V shed 5 bases and J 4 bases; nucleotides not matched to a gene: 8. This CDR3 has 15 amino acids. Germline V gives CDR1 SGDLS, CDR2 YYNGEE. CDR3 region: CASRAPGGAYNEQFF. The CDR3 DNA sequence: TGTGCCAGCAGAGCTCCCGGGGGGGCGTACAATGAGCAGTTCTTC. Drawing the rest from reference TRBV9 and TRBJ2-1, the complete variable domain is DSGVTQTPKHLITATGQRVTLRCSPRSGDLSVYWYQQSLDQGLQFLIQYYNGEERAKGNILERFSAQQFPDLHSELNLSSLELGDSALYFCASRAPGGAYNEQFFGPGTRLTVL.

The chain recombines TRBV14 with TRBJ2-6; D may match TRBD1 or TRBD2 (5 bases each). The CDR3 sequence is 18 residues long. V dropped 4 bases and J dropped 3 bases, with 19 bases sitting between them. Germline values: CDR1 SGHDN, CDR2 FVKESK. The DNA for the CDR3 is TGTGCCAGCAGCCCCTTGAGGGGCCTAGTTGTTGGGGCCAACGTCCTGACTTTC. Amino acid sequence: CASSPLRGLVVGANVLTF.